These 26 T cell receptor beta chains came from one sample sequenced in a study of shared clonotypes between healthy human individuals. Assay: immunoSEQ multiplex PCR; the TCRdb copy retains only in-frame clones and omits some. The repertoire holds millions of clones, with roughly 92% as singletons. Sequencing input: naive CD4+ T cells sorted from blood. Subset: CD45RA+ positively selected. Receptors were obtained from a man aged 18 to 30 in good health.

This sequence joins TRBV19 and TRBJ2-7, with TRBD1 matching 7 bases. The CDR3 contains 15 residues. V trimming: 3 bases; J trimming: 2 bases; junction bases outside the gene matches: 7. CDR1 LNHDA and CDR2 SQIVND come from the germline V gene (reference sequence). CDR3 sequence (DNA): TGTGCCAGTAGTATTACCGGGACAGTGACCTACGAGCAGTACTTC. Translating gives CASSITGTVTYEQYF.

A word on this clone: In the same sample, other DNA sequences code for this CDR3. This CDR3 is CASSPRSPDTQYF. DNA of the CDR3: TGTGCCAGCTCACCACGGAGCCCAGATACGCAGTATTTT. The rearrangement joins TRBV18 to TRBJ2-3; D is ambiguous. This CDR3 has 13 residues. The V end was cut by 1 base, the J end by 4 bases, with 6 bases between. Germline V gene lookup returns CDR1 KGHSH and CDR2 LQKENI.

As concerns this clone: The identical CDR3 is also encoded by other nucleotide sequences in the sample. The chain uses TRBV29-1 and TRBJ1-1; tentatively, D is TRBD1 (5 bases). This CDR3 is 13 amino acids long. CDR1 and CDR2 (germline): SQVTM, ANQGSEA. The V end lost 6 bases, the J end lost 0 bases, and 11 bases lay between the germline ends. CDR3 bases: TGCAGCGTGGCGGGACGGATGAACACTGAAGCTTTCTTT. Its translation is CSVAGRMNTEAFF.

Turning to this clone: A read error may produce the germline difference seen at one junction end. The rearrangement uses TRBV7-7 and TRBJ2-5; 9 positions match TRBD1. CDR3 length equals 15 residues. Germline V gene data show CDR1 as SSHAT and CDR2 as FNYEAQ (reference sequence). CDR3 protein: CASSLWTGVQETQYF. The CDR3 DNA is TGTGCTAGCAGCTTGTGGACAGGGGTACAAGAGACCCAGTACTTC.

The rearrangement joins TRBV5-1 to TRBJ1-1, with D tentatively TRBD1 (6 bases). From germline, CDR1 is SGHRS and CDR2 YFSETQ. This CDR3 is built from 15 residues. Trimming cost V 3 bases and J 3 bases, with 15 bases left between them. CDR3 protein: CASSSGDKLYTEAFF. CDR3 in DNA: TGCGCCAGCAGCTCCGGGGACAAACTTTACACTGAAGCTTTCTTT.

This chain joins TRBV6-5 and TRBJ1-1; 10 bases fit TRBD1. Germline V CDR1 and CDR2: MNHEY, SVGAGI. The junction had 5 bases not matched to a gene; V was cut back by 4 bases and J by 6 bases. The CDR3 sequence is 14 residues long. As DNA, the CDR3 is TGTGCCAGCAGTTTGACAGGGGGCGCGGCTGAAGCTTTCTTT. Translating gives CASSLTGGAAEAFF.

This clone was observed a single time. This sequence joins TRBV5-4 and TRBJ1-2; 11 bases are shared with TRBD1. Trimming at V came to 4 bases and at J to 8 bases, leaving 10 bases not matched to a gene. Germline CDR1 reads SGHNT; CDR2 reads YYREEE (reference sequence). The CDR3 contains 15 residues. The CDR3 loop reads CASSRPGQGVGGYTF. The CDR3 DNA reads TGTGCCAGCAGCCGACCGGGACAGGGGGTAGGCGGCTACACCTTC.

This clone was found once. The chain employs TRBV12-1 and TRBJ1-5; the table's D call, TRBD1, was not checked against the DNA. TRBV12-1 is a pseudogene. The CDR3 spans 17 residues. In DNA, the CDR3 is TGTGCCAGCAGCGCCCCGGACAGGGTAACCCTTTTTGGGCCCCAGCATTTT. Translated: CASSAPDRVTLFGPQHF.

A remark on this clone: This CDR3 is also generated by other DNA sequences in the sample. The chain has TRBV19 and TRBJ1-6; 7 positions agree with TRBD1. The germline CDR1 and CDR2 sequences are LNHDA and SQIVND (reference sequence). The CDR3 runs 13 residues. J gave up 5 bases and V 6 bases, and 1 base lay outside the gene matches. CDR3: CASRGQNNSPLHF. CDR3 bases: TGTGCCAGTAGGGGACAGAATAATTCACCCCTCCACTTT.

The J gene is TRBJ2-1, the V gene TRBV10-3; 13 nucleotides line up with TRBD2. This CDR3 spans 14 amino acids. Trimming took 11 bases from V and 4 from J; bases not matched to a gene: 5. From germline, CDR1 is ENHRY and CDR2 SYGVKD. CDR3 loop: CASELAGGYNEQFF. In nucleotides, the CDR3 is TGTGCCTCGGAACTAGCGGGAGGGTACAATGAGCAGTTCTTC.

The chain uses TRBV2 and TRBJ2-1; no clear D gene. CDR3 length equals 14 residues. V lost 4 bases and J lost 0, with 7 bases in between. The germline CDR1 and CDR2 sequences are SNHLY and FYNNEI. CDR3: CASSGKGSYNEQFF. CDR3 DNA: TGTGCCAGCAGTGGAAAGGGCTCCTACAATGAGCAGTTCTTC.

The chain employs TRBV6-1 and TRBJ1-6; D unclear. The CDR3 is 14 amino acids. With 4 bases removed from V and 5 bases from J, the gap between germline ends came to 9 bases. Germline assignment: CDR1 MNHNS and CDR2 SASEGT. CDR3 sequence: CASSVGRDNSPLHF. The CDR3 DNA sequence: TGTGCCAGCAGTGTCGGGCGGGATAATTCACCCCTCCACTTT.

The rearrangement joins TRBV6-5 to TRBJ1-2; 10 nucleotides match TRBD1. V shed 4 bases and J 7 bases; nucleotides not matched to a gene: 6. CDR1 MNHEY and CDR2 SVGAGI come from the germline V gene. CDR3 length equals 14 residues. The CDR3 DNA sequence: TGTGCCAGCAGTTCGACAGGGGGCGCCGGTGGCTACACCTTC. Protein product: CASSSTGGAGGYTF.

For the CDR3, the DNA is TGCACCAGAGCTAGGGGGGGACACAATGAGCAGTTCTTC. Its protein product is CTRARGGHNEQFF. The V and J genes are TRBV1 and TRBJ2-1; TRBD2 was called by the table and not checked on the DNA. TRBV1 counts as a pseudogene. This CDR3 has 13 amino acids.

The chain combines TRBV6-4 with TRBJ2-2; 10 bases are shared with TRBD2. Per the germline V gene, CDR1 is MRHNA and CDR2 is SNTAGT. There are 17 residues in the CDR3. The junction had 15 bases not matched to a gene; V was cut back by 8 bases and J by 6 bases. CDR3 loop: CASAGSGRPKGPGELFF. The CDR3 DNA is TGTGCCAGCGCCGGTAGCGGGAGGCCGAAGGGGCCCGGGGAGCTGTTTTTT.

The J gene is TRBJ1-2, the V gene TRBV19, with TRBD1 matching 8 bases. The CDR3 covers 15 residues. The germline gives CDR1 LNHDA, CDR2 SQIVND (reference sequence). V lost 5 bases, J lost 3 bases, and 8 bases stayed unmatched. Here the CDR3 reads CASSLQGAGDYGYTF. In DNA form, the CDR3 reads TGTGCCAGTAGTCTTCAGGGGGCGGGAGACTATGGCTACACCTTC.

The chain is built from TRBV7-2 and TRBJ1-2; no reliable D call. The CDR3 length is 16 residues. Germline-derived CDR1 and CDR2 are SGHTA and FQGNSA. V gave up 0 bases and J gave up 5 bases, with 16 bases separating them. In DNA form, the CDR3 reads TGTGCCAGCAGCTTAGCGCTAACGGACCTTAAGTATGGCTACACCTTC. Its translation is CASSLALTDLKYGYTF.

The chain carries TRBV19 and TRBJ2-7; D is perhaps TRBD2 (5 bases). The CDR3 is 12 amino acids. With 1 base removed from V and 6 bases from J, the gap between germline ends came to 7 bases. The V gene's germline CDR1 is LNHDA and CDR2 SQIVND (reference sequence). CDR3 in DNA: TGTGCCAGTAGTATAGTACGGGGCGAGCAGTACTTC. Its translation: CASSIVRGEQYF.

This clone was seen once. CDR3 nucleotides: TGCAGTGCAGAGATTACTAATCGGCAGTACTTC. Amino acid sequence: CSAEITNRQYF. The chain has TRBV20-1 and TRBJ2-7; D is unresolved. Germline V gene data show CDR1 as DFQATT and CDR2 as SNEGSKA (reference sequence). The CDR3 is made up of 11 amino acids. V dropped 6 bases and J dropped 9 bases, with 15 bases sitting between them.

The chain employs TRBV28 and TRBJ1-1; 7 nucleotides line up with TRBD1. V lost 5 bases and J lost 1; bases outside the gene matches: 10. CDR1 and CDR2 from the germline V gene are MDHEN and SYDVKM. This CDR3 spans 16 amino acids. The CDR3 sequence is CASSGGGAGRNTEAFF. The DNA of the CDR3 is TGTGCCAGCAGTGGAGGGGGCGCGGGGCGGAACACTGAAGCTTTCTTT. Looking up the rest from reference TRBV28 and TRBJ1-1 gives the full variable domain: DVKVTQSSRYLVKRTGEKVFLECVQDMDHENMFWYRQDPGLGLRLIYFSYDVKMKEKGDIPEGYSVSREKKERFSLILESASTNQTSMYLCASSGGGAGRNTEAFFGQGTRLTVV.

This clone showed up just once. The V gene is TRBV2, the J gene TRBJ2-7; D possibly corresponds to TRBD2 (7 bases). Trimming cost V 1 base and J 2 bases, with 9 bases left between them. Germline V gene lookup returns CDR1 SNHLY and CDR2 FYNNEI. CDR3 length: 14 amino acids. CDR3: CASSEGGGPYEQYF. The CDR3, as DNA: TGTGCCAGCAGTGAAGGGGGGGGCCCCTACGAGCAGTACTTC.

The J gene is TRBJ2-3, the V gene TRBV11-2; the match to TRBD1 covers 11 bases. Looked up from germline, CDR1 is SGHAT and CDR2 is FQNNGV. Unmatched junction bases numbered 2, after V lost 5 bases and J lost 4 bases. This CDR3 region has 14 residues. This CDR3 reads CASSPGQGADTQYF. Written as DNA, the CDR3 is TGTGCCAGCAGCCCGGGACAGGGGGCAGATACGCAGTATTTT.

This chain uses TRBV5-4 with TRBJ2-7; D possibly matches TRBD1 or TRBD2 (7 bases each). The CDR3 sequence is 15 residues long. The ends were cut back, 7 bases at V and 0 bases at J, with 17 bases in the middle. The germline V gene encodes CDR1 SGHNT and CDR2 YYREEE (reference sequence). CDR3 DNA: TGTGCCAGCGCTCCAGGGGGGGGTAGCTCCTACGAGCAGTACTTC. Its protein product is CASAPGGGSSYEQYF.

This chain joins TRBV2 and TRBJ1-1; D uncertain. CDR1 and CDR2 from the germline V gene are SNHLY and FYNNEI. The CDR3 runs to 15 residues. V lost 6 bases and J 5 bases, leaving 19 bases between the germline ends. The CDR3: CASRSLQSPETEAFF. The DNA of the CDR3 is TGTGCCAGCAGAAGCTTACAGTCCCCGGAGACTGAAGCTTTCTTT.

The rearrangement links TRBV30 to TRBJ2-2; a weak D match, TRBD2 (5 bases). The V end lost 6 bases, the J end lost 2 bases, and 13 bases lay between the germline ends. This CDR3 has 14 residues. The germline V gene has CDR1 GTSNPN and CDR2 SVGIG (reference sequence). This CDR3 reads CACTSTSNTGELFF. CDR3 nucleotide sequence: TGTGCCTGCACTAGTACAAGTAACACCGGGGAGCTGTTTTTT.

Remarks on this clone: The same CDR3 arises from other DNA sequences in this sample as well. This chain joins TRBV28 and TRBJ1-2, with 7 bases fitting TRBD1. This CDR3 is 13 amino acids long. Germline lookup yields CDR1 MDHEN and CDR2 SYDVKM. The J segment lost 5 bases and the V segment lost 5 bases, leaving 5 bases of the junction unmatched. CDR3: CASSPGGGYGYTF. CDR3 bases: TGTGCCAGCAGTCCAGGGGGAGGTTATGGCTACACCTTC.